This T cell receptor (beta chain) was obtained from a study of response to subunit inactivated influenza vaccine. This clonotype was detected only a few times. TCRdb re-called the RT-PCR reads through MiXCR, storing one row per CDR3 protein. The sample holds 500,000 to 600,000 distinct CDR3 sequences, about 11% seen once. The length of the CDR3 is 14 residues. The germline V gene has CDR1 MDHEN and CDR2 SYDVKM. The junction had 10 bases not matched to a gene; V was cut back by 10 bases and J by 4 bases. This sample also appeared in a second study, on T cells expressing NK-cell markers. That source reports: In generating TCR beta cDNA, 5'RACE template switching with UMIs was used. Sorted CD3+CD56+NKG2C+, CD3+CD56+NKG2C- and CD3+CD56-NKG2C+ T-cell subsets were beta-chain profiled. The dominant NKG2C+ clonotypes represented roughly 1.0-7.5% of CD8+ T cells in over 5 donors.

Sequences were derived from PBMCs from blood, sampled on the day of vaccination. The rearrangement uses TRBV28 and TRBJ2-7; 10 nucleotides agree with TRBD1. The clonotype originates from a man in his fifties who received an inactivated influenza vaccine. As DNA, the CDR3 is TGTGCCACCCTCGACCGGGACAGGGGTTACGAGCAGTACTTC. It encodes CATLDRDRGYEQYF.